A single sample is the source of the 25 T cell receptor beta chains below, sequenced in a study of cytomegalovirus exposure and HLA in healthy donors (dated by TCRdb to the late 2010s). Libraries came from the immunoSEQ multiplex PCR assay. A mixture of 60 forward primers for TCR Vbeta segments and 13 reverse primers for TCR Jbeta segments was used in the multiplex PCR. TCRdb obtained this table from immuneACCESS and retained in-frame rearrangements with V and J assigned. These tables miss some clones; where compared with another copy, unresolved V genes account for less than half of the shortfall, and the remainder is unexplained. The sample yields approximately 160,000 clones; under 90% were counted once. 4.5% to 5.5% of the sample belongs to the ten largest clones. Material: PBMCs. These receptor sequences come from a man aged 18-30 years in good health and CMV-seronegative.

The chain couples TRBV5-4 to TRBJ2-7, with 11 bases identical to TRBD1. Germline V gene sequence: CDR1 SGHNT, CDR2 YYREEE (reference sequence). The CDR3 loop spans 14 amino acids. Germline trimming cut 3 bases from V and 6 bases from J; bases unmatched to any gene: 5. The CDR3 protein is CASSSGTGGREQYF. The CDR3, as DNA: TGTGCCAGCAGCTCCGGGACAGGGGGGCGCGAGCAGTACTTC.

The chain joins TRBV5-1 to TRBJ2-1, with TRBD2 matching over 13 bases. This CDR3 is built from 16 residues. The V and J ends lost 3 bases and 9 bases, in that order; junction bases with no gene match: 9. Germline lookup yields CDR1 SGHRS and CDR2 YFSETQ. CDR3 nucleotides: TGCGCCAGCAGCTCGGGACTAGCGGGGTTGGCCGGTGAGCAGTTCTTC. Protein sequence: CASSSGLAGLAGEQFF.

The V gene is TRBV5-8, the J gene TRBJ2-6; TRBD1 is a possible D gene (6 bases). The V gene's germline CDR1 is SGHTS and CDR2 YDEGEE. This CDR3 is built from 18 residues. The V end lost 5 bases, the J end lost 0 bases, and 18 bases lay between the germline ends. The chain's CDR3 is CASRNRVSFSSGANVLTF. The CDR3 DNA reads as TGTGCCAGCAGGAACAGGGTTTCTTTCTCCTCTGGGGCCAACGTCCTGACTTTC.

The V call is TRBV9, the J call TRBJ2-2, with unresolved D. CDR1 is SGDLS, CDR2 YYNGEE, per germline. CDR3 length equals 12 residues. V was clipped by 2 bases and J by 6 bases, with 5 bases between them. For the CDR3, the DNA is TGTGCCAGCAGCGTCCATCCCGGGGAGCTGTTTTTT. Protein sequence: CASSVHPGELFF.

CDR3 DNA sequence: TGTGCCAGCAGCGTAGGGACAGGCGACAGCAATCAGCCCCAGCATTTT. The encoded protein is CASSVGTGDSNQPQHF. This chain uses TRBV9 with TRBJ1-5; 7 bases are a match to TRBD1. CDR3 length: 16 amino acids. Trimming cost V 0 bases and J 1 base; bases outside gene matches: 4. Germline V gene lookup returns CDR1 SGDLS and CDR2 YYNGEE.

The chain's CDR3 is CASSKDRTKAFF. CDR3 sequence (DNA): TGTGCCAGCAGTAAGGACAGGACTAAAGCTTTCTTT. The chain couples TRBV6-5 to TRBJ1-1; 7 bases line up with TRBD1. The CDR3 totals 12 residues. Germline V gives CDR1 MNHEY, CDR2 SVGAGI. V trimming: 5 bases; J trimming: 9 bases; junction bases outside the gene matches: 6.

The V gene is TRBV12-5, the J gene TRBJ2-7, with 12 bases lining up with TRBD1. Germline V gives CDR1 LGHNT, CDR2 FRNRAP. This CDR3 has 15 residues. V lost 1 base, J lost 6 bases, and 4 bases stayed unmatched. CDR3 sequence: CASGLGRDRGPEQYF. As DNA, the CDR3 is TGTGCTAGTGGTTTGGGCCGGGACAGGGGGCCCGAGCAGTACTTC.

This chain joins TRBV5-1 and TRBJ2-5; 14 nucleotides line up with TRBD2. Germline lookup yields CDR1 SGHRS and CDR2 YFSETQ. CDR3 length: 18 residues. The V gene end was trimmed by 4 bases and the J gene end by 2 bases; junction bases not matched to a gene: 10. The CDR3 coding sequence is TGCGCCAGCAGCACCGGACTAGCGGGGGGCCTACTACAAGAGACCCAGTACTTC. Translating gives CASSTGLAGGLLQETQYF. The full variable domain, rest sourced from reference TRBV5-1 and TRBJ2-5, is KAGVTQTPRYLIKTRGQQVTLSCSPISGHRSVSWYQQTPGQGLQFLFEYFSETQRNKGNFPGRFSGRQFSNSRSEMNVSTLELGDSALYLCASSTGLAGGLLQETQYFGPGTRLLVL.

This rearrangement joins TRBV19 to TRBJ2-1; 10 bases line up with TRBD2. CDR3 length equals 14 residues. Looked up from germline, CDR1 is LNHDA and CDR2 is SQIVND (reference sequence). With V trimmed by 2 bases and J by 8 bases, 3 bases remained unmatched. CDR3 nucleotides: TGTGCCAGTAGTATAACTAGCGGGAACTATGAGCAGTTCTTC. Its translation is CASSITSGNYEQFF.

The chain uses TRBV27 and TRBJ2-7; a weak D match, TRBD2 (6 bases). V shed 10 bases and J shed 3 bases, with 25 bases lying between them. The CDR3 length is 16 residues. Germline CDR1 reads MNHEY; CDR2 reads SMNVEV (reference sequence). CDR3 DNA sequence: TGTGCCACGCGTGACAGCGGGTCTAGTGGTAACTACGAGCAGTACTTC. Translated, it gives CATRDSGSSGNYEQYF.

The chain links TRBV18 to TRBJ2-2; D gene uncertain. Trimming pared 4 bases from V and 1 base from J, leaving 10 bases between. The CDR3 sequence is 15 residues long. CDR1 and CDR2 from the germline V gene are KGHSH and LQKENI. Here the CDR3 reads CASSQILQNTGELFF. The CDR3 DNA is TGTGCCAGCTCACAGATCTTACAGAACACCGGGGAGCTGTTTTTT.

This clone appeared once. The V call is TRBV7-9, the J call TRBJ2-7, with 11 positions matching TRBD2. Germline-derived CDR1 and CDR2 are SEHNR and FQNEAQ (reference sequence). The trim removed 1 base at V and 4 bases at J, leaving 3 bases unmatched. The CDR3 covers 15 residues. This chain's CDR3 is CASSLDGTSGYEQYF. DNA for the CDR3: TGTGCCAGCAGCTTAGATGGGACTAGCGGATACGAGCAGTACTTC.

A remark on this clone: Germline is not matched at one junction end, which may reflect a read error. The rearrangement uses TRBV7-9 and TRBJ2-7; D gene ambiguous. The CDR3 length is 14 residues. The V gene's germline CDR1 is SEHNR and CDR2 FQNEAQ (reference sequence). The CDR3 loop is CSSSYTVTSYEQYF. For the CDR3, the DNA is TGTTCCAGCAGCTATACAGTTACCTCCTACGAGCAGTACTTC.

V usage is TRBV5-1 and J usage is TRBJ2-7, with D perhaps TRBD2 (6 bases). CDR3 size: 11 residues. The V end was cut by 3 bases, the J end by 7 bases, with 8 bases between. Germline loops: CDR1 SGHRS, CDR2 YFSETQ. The CDR3 DNA reads as TGCGCCAGCAGCTCGGGGGATGAGCAGTACTTC. As protein: CASSSGDEQYF. Combining the CDR3 with reference TRBV5-1 and TRBJ2-7 gives the whole variable domain KAGVTQTPRYLIKTRGQQVTLSCSPISGHRSVSWYQQTPGQGLQFLFEYFSETQRNKGNFPGRFSGRQFSNSRSEMNVSTLELGDSALYLCASSSGDEQYFGPGTRLTVT.

The chain combines TRBV9 with TRBJ2-1; 7 nucleotides match TRBD1. Germline trimming cut 1 base from V and 6 bases from J; bases unmatched to any gene: 7. The length of the CDR3 is 15 residues. Germline loops: CDR1 SGDLS, CDR2 YYNGEE. The CDR3 loop is CASSVTTGTANEQFF. In DNA form, the CDR3 reads TGTGCCAGCAGCGTAACGACAGGGACGGCCAATGAGCAGTTCTTC.

The genes are TRBV7-6 and TRBJ2-2; D is ambiguous. Germline values: CDR1 SGHVS, CDR2 FNYEAQ. The V gene lost 2 bases and the J gene lost 5 bases, with 12 bases spanning the gap. The CDR3 length is 15 residues. CDR3 sequence: CASSLRRNRTGELFF. CDR3 sequence (DNA): TGTGCCAGCAGCTTACGCAGGAATAGGACCGGGGAGCTGTTTTTT. Based on the CDR3 plus reference TRBV7-6 and TRBJ2-2, the full variable domain is GAGVSQSPRYKVTKRGQDVALRCDPISGHVSLYWYRQALGQGPEFLTYFNYEAQQDKSGLPNDRFSAERPEGSISTLTIQRTEQRDSAMYRCASSLRRNRTGELFFGEGSRLTVL.

The chain employs TRBV7-8 and TRBJ1-5; tentative D call: TRBD1 (6 bases). CDR1 and CDR2 from the germline V gene are SGHVS and FQNEAQ. V dropped 5 bases and J dropped 0 bases, with 8 bases sitting between them. This CDR3 has 14 residues. This chain's CDR3 is CASSTGSSNQPQHF. The CDR3 nucleotides read TGTGCCAGCAGCACAGGGAGTAGCAATCAGCCCCAGCATTTT.

This sequence joins TRBV27 and TRBJ2-1; TRBD2 aligns across 12 bases. CDR1 and CDR2 (germline): MNHEY, SMNVEV (reference sequence). The V and J ends lost 3 bases and 7 bases, in that order; junction bases with no gene match: 4. This CDR3 spans 15 amino acids. The CDR3 DNA reads as TGTGCCAGCAGTTTCGGACTAGCGGGATTGAATGAGCAGTTCTTC. Translation gives CASSFGLAGLNEQFF.

This rearrangement joins TRBV6-6 to TRBJ1-5; 7 positions agree with TRBD1. Germline V gene data show CDR1 as MNHNY and CDR2 as SVGAGI (reference sequence). The CDR3 covers 16 residues. The V and J ends lost 6 bases and 0 bases, in that order; junction bases with no gene match: 8. The CDR3 spells CASSWDSQYSNQPQHF. CDR3 DNA sequence: TGTGCCAGCAGCTGGGACAGCCAATATAGCAATCAGCCCCAGCATTTT.

The chain carries TRBV7-6 and TRBJ2-7; D may be TRBD2 (6 bases). Trimming stripped 5 bases from V and 2 bases from J, with 16 bases between. Germline V lookup: CDR1 SGHVS, CDR2 FNYEAQ. The CDR3 runs 15 residues. The CDR3 reads CASSGGLAGPYEQYF. CDR3 sequence (DNA): TGTGCCAGCAGCGGAGGGCTCGCGGGACCCTACGAGCAGTACTTC.

This chain joins TRBV11-2 and TRBJ2-3; D is perhaps TRBD2 (5 bases). CDR1 SGHAT and CDR2 FQNNGV come from the germline V gene. Trimming removed 1 base at V and 0 bases at J, with 17 bases between. The CDR3 length is 18 residues. CDR3 loop: CASSLGWNSETSTDTQYF. The DNA of the CDR3 is TGTGCCAGCAGCTTAGGATGGAATAGCGAAACTAGCACAGATACGCAGTATTTT.

The chain is built from TRBV4-1 and TRBJ2-7, with 8 bases matching TRBD2. V lost 5 bases to trimming and J lost 1 base; unmatched junction nucleotides: 4. Per germline, CDR1 MGHRA and CDR2 YSYEKL. The CDR3 consists of 14 residues. CDR3 sequence (DNA): TGCGCCAGCAGCGCCCGGGAGGGTTCCTACGAGCAGTACTTC. Amino acid sequence: CASSAREGSYEQYF.

The chain combines TRBV2 with TRBJ2-5; 7 bases map to TRBD1. Germline loops: CDR1 SNHLY, CDR2 FYNNEI. With V trimmed by 8 bases and J by 4 bases, 10 bases remained unmatched. The CDR3 loop spans 14 amino acids. The CDR3 sequence is CASGRRQGPETQYF. The CDR3 region has the DNA TGTGCCAGCGGACGCCGACAGGGTCCAGAGACCCAGTACTTC.

The chain links TRBV27 to TRBJ2-1; TRBD2 agrees at 9 bases. Losses at the gene ends were 4 bases for V and 8 bases for J; bases not matched to a gene: 9. This CDR3 region has 15 residues. Germline loops: CDR1 MNHEY, CDR2 SMNVEV (reference sequence). CDR3 bases: TGTGCCAGCAGTTCCCGGGGTAGCGGGGGTTATGAGCAGTTCTTC. Amino acid sequence: CASSSRGSGGYEQFF.

The chain recombines TRBV5-6 with TRBJ1-1; D ambiguous. Trimming stripped 7 bases from V and 6 bases from J, with 10 bases between. There are 11 residues in the CDR3. The V gene's germline CDR1 is SGHDT and CDR2 YYEEEE. This CDR3 is CASQDSAEAFF. CDR3 in DNA: TGTGCCAGCCAAGACTCGGCTGAAGCTTTCTTT.